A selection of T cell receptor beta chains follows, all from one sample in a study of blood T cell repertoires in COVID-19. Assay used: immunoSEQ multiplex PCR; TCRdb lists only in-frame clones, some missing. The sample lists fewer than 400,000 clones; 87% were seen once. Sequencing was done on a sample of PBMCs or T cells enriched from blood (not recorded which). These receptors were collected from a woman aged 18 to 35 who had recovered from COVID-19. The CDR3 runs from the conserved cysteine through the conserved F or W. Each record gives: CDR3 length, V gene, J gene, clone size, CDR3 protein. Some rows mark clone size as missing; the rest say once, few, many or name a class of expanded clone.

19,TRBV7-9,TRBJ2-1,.,CASSLYRLAGALTYNEQFF
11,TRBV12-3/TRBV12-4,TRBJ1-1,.,CASRYGGEAFF
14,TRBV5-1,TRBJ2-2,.,CASKAGSNTGELFF
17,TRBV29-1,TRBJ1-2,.,CSVHGAGTGNLSHGYTF
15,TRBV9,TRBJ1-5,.,CASSQTGYSNQPQHF
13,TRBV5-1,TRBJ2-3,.,CASSFSGTDTQYF
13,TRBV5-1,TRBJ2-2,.,CASSIEDRGGLFF
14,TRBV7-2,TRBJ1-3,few,CASSLYRAGNTIYF
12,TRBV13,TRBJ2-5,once,CASSSVRETQYF
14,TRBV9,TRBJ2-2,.,CASSAGSNTGELFF
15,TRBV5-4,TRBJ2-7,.,CASSFSGTGSYEQYF
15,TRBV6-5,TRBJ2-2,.,CASSFRQGNTGELFF
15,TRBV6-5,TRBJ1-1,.,CASRGPREGNTEAFF
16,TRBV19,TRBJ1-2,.,CASSPKGDRANYGYTF
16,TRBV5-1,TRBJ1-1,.,CASSLAGTGMNTEAFF
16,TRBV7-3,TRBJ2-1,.,CASSFEGTSSYNEQFF
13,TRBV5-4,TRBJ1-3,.,CASSFPPGNTIYF
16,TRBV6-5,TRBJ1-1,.,CASSYSPGLPNTEAFF
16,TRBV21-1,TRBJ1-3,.,CASSKVTDKAGNTIYF
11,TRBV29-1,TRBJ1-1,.,CSVDYDPEAFF
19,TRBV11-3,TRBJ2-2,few,CASSGGTGFLGTNTGELFF
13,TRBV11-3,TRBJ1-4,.,CASSLTPAEKLFF
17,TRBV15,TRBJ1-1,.,CATSRAGGWTGETEAFF
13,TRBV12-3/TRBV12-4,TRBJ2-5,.,CASSEGGRETQYF
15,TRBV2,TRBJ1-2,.,CASSNGQGANFGYTF
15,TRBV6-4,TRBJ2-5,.,CASSDVDKNQETQYF
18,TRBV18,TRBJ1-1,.,CASSTSGGSLVADTEAFF
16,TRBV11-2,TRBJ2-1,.,CASSLGGAARYNEQFF
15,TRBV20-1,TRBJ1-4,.,CSASPGTGTNEKLFF
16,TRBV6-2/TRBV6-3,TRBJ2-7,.,CASSSGRRTSSYEQYF
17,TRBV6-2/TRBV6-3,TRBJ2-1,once,CASSYTWGVSSYNEQFF
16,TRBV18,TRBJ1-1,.,CASSPGQGPVGTEAFF
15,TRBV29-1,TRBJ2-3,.,CSVEDRRGPADTQYF
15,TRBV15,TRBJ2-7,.,CATSREHRGSYEQYF
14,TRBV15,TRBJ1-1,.,CATSRDRGRGEAFF
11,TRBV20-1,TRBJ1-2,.,CSAGGASGYTF
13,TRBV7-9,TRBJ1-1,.,CASSSVTNTEAFF
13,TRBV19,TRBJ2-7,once,CATGTGDKYEQYF
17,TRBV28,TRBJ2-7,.,CASSLMGGAGSFYEQYF
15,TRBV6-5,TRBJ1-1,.,CASSSPATGRTEAFF
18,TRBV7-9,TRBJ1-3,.,CASSVGQVQRLSGNTIYF
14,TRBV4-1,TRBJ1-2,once,CASSPLDRGYGYTF
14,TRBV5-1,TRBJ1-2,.,CASSVAGQGFGYTF
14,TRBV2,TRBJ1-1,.,CARGTESMNTEAFF
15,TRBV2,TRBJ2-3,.,CASSDDSTSTDTQYF